This TCR beta chain originates from a study of cytomegalovirus exposure and HLA in healthy donors. Study-level background: Early release data held 85 million to 95 million unique TCRs from HLA-typed donors. Study-level points and caveats: HLA restriction was apparent for most CMV-associated TCR beta chains in a later analysis. Indistinguishability led to the exclusion of some V segments, TRBV6-2 and TRBV6-3 included.

Primers for the PCR totalled 60 Vbeta and 13 Jbeta. TCRdb keeps only in-frame clones here, not all; method: immunoSEQ multiplex PCR. The sample has around 140,000 clones, approximately 77% seen once. A remark on this clone: The target antigen is unknown.

This CDR3 is 18 amino acids long. The V gene end was trimmed by 2 bases and the J gene end by 0 bases; junction bases not matched to a gene: 12. Germline CDR1 and CDR2: SGHVS and FQNEAQ. Sequencing used PBMCs. The sequence derives from a woman between 55 and 75 years old in good health and CMV-seronegative. V is TRBV7-8 and J is TRBJ2-5; 7 bases map to TRBD2. CDR3 sequence reads: CASSLNLGQGGNQETQYF. The CDR3 DNA sequence: TGTGCCAGCAGCTTAAATTTGGGGCAGGGAGGGAACCAAGAGACCCAGTACTTC.